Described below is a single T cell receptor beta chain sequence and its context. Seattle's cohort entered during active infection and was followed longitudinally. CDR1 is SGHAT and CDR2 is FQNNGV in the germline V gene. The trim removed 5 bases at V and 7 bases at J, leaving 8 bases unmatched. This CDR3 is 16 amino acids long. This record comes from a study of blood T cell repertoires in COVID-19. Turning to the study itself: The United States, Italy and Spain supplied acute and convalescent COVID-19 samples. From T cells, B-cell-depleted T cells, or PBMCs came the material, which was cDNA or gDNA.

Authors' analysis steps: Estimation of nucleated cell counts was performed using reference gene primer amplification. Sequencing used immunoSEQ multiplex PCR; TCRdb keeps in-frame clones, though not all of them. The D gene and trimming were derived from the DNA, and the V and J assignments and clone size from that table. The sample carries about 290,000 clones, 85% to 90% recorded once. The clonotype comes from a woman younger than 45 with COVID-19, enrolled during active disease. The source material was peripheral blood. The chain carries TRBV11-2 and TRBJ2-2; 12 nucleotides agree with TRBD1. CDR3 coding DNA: TGTGCCAGCAGCCCCTGGGACAGGGGGCAAGGCGGGGAGCTGTTTTTT. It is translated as CASSPWDRGQGGELFF.